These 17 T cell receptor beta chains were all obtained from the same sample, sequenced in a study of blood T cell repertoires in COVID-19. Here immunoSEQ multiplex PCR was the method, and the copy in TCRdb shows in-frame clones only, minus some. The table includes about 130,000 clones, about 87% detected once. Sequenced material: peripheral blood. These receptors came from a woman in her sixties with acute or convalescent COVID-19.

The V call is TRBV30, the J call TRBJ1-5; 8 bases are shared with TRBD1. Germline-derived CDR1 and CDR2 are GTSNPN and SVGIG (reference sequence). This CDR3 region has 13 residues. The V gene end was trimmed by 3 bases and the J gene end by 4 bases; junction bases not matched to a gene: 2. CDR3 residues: CAWSRQGNQPQHF. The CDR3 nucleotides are TGTGCCTGGAGCCGACAGGGGAATCAGCCCCAGCATTTT.

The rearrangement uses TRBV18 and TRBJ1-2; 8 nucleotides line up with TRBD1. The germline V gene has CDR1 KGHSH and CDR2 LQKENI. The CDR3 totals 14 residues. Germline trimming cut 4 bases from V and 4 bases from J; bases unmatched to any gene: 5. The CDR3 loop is CASSLPGQVYGYTF. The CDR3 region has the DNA TGTGCCAGCTCACTGCCGGGACAGGTCTATGGCTACACCTTC.

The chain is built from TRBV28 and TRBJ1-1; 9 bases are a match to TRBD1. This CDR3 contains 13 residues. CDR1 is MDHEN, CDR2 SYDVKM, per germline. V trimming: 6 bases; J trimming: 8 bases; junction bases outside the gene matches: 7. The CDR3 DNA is TGTGCCAGCAGGGTCGCGGGACAGGGAGAAGCTTTCTTT. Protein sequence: CASRVAGQGEAFF.

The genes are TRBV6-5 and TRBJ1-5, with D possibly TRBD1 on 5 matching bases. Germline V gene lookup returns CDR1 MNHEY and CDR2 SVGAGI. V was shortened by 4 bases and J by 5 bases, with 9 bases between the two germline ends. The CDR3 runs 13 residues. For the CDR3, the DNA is TGTGCCAGCAGTTGGGGGGTCCATCAGCCCCAGCATTTT. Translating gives CASSWGVHQPQHF.

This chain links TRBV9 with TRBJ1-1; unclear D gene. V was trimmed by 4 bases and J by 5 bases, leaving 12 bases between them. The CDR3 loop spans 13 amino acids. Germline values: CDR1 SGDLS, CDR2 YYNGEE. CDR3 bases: TGTGCCAGCAGCCCCTCTTCGTATACTGAAGCTTTCTTT. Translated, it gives CASSPSSYTEAFF.

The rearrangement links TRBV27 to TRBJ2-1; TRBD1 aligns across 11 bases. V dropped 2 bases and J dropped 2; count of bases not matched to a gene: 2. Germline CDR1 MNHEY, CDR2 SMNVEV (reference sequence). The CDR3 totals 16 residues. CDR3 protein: CASSLGQGAAYNEQFF. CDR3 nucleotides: TGTGCCAGCAGTTTAGGACAGGGGGCTGCCTACAATGAGCAGTTCTTC.

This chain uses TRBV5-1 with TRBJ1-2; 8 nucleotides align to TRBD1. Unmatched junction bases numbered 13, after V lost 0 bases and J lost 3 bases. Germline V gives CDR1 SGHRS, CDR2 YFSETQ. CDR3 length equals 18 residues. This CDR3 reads CASSLEVSGGSSYYGYTF. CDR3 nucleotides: TGCGCCAGCAGCTTGGAGGTGTCAGGGGGCTCCTCTTACTATGGCTACACCTTC.

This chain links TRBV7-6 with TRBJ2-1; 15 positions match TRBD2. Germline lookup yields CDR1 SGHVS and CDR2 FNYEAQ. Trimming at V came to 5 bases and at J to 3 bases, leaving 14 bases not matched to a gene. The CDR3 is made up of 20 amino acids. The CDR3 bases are TGTGCCAGCAGCGTTAGGGGGACTAGCGGGAGGAGGAGGAGCTACAATGAGCAGTTCTTC. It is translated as CASSVRGTSGRRRSYNEQFF.

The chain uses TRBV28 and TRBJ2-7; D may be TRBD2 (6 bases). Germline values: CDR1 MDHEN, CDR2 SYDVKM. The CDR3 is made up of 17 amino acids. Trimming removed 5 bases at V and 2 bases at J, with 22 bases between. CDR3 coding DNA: TGTGCCAGCAGTCCCCCCAAGATGGGTAGCGGAGCCTACGAGCAGTACTTC. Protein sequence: CASSPPKMGSGAYEQYF.

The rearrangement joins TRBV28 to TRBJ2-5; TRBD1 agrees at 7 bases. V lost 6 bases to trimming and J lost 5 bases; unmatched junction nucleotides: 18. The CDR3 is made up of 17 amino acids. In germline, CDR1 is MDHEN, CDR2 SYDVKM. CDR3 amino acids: CASRVLGRGQDKETQYF. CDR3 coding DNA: TGTGCCAGCAGAGTCCTAGGAAGGGGGCAGGATAAGGAGACCCAGTACTTC.

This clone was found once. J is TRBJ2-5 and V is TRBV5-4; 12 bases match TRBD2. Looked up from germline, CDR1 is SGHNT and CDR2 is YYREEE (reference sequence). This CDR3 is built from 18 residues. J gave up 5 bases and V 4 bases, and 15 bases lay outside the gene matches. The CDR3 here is CASSRPTSGSWDKETQYF. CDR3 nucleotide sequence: TGTGCCAGCAGCCGACCGACTAGCGGGAGTTGGGACAAGGAGACCCAGTACTTC.

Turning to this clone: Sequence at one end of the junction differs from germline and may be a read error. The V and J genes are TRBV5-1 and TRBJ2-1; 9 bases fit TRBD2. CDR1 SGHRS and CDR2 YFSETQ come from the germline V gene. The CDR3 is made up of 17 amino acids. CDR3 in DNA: TGCGCCAGCAGCTTGGCCCCTAGCGGGACCTCCAACAATGAGCAGTTCTTC. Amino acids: CASSLAPSGTSNNEQFF.

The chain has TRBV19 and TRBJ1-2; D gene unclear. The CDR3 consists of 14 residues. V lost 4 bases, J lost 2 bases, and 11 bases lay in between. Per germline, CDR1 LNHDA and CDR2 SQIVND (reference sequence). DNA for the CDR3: TGTGCCAGTAGTACCCATACACGAAACTATGGCTACACCTTC. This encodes CASSTHTRNYGYTF. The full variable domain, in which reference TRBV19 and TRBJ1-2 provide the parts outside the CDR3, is DGGITQSPKYLFRKEGQNVTLSCEQNLNHDAMYWYRQDPGQGLRLIYYSQIVNDFQKGDIAEGYSVSREKKESFPLTVTSAQKNPTAFYLCASSTHTRNYGYTFGSGTRLTVV.

CDR3 DNA: TGCGCCAGCAGCTTTGGAGCGGGAGTGAGCGACGAGCAGTACTTC. This translates into CASSFGAGVSDEQYF. This rearrangement joins TRBV5-1 to TRBJ2-7; 8 nucleotides match TRBD2. V was pared by 2 bases and J by 5 bases, with 9 bases of the junction left unmatched. The CDR3 sequence is 15 residues long. Germline values: CDR1 SGHRS, CDR2 YFSETQ.

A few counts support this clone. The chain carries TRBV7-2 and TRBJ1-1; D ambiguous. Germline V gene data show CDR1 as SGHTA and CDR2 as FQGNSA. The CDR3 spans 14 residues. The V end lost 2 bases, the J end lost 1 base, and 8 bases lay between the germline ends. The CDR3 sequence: CASSLSPGNTEAFF. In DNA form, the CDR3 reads TGTGCCAGCAGCTTATCCCCAGGGAACACTGAAGCTTTCTTT.

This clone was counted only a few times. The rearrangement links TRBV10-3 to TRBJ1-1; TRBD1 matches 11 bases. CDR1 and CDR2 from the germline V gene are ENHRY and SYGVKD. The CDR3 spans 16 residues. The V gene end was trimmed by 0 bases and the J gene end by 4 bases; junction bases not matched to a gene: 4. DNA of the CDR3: TGTGCCATCAGTGAGTCGATGGGGACAGGGGGCACTGAAGCTTTCTTT. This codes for CAISESMGTGGTEAFF.

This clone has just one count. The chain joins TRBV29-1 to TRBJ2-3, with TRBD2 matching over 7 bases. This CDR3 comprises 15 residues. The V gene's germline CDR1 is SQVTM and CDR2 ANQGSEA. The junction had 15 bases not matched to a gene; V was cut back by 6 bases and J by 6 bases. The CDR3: CSVLGIERGGDTQYF. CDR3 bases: TGCAGCGTCCTAGGAATCGAGCGGGGAGGGGATACGCAGTATTTT.